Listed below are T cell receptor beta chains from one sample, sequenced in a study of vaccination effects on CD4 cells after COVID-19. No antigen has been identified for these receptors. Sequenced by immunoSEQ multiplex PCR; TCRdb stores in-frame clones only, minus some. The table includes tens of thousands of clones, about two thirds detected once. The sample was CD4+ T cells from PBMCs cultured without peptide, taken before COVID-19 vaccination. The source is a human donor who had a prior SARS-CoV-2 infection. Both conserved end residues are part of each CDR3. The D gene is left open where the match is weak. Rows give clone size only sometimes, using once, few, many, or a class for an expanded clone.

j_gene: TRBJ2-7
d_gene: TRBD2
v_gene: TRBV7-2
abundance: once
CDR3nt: TGTGCCAGCAGCCCCTTTGGCCTAGCGGGGGCGAGCTCCTACGAGCAGTACTTC
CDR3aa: CASSPFGLAGASSYEQYF

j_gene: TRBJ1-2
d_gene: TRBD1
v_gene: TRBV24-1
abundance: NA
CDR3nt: TGTGCCACCAGTGGGACAGGGGAAGACTATGGCTACACCTTC
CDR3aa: CATSGTGEDYGYTF

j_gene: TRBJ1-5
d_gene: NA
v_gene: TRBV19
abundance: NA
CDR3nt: TGTGCCAGTAGTAACAGAGATCAGCCCCAGCATTTT
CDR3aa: CASSNRDQPQHF

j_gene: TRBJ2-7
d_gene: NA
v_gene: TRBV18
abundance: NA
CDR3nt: TGTGCCAGCTCACCACCGGGACTCCCCGAGCAGTACTTC
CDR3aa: CASSPPGLPEQYF

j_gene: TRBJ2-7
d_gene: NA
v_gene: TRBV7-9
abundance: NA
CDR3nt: TGTGCCAGCAGCTTGGGACACCGGGGGGACGAGCAGTACTTC
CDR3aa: CASSLGHRGDEQYF

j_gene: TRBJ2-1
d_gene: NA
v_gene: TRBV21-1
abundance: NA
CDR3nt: TGTGCCAGCAGCGAAGCGGGAGGGCCGGGGAATGAGCAGTTCTTC
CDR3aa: CASSEAGGPGNEQFF

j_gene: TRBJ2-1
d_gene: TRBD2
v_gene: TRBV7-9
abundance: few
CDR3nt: TGTGCCAGCAGCTTAAGTCTAGCGGGAACCATCAATGAGCAGTTCTTC
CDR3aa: CASSLSLAGTINEQFF

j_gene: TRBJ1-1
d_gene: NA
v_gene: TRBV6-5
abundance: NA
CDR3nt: TGTGCCAGCAGTCCAGCAGGCCAGGGGATCCTTGAAGCTTTCTTT
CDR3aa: CASSPAGQGILEAFF

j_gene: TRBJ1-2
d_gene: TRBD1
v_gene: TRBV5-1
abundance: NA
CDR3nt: TGCGCCAGCAGCCCCAAGCCAGGGGGATACTATGGCTACACCTTC
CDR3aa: CASSPKPGGYYGYTF

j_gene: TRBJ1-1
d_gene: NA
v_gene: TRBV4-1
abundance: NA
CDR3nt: TGCGCCAGCAGCCAAGGCCTTGAATTACTGGGGGCTTTCTTT
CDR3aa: CASSQGLELLGAFF

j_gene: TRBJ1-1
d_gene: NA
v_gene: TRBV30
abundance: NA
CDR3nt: TGTGCCTGGAAAGGGGACCAGCAAGCTGAAGCTTTCTTT
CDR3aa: CAWKGDQQAEAFF

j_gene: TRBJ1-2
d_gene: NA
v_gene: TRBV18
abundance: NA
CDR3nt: TGTGCCAGCTCACCGCCTGGACACTATGGCTACACCTTC
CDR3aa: CASSPPGHYGYTF

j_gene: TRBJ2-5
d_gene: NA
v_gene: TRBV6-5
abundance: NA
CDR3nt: TGTGCCAGCAGTTACACGAGAGAAGCCAAATACTTC
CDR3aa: CASSYTREAKYF

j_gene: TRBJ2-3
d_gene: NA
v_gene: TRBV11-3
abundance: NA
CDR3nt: TGTGCCAGCAGCTTAGTCCGGTACACAGATACGCAGTATTTT
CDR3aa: CASSLVRYTDTQYF

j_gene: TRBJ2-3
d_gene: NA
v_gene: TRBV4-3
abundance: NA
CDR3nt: TGCGCCAGCAGCCAAGCTGGCAGAGTCACAGATACGCAGTATTTT
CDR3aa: CASSQAGRVTDTQYF

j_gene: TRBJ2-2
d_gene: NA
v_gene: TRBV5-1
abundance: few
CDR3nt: TGCGCCAGCAGCTTGGCCGTGGCCCAAACTGTTGCCGTTTTT
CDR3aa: CASSLAVAQTVAVF

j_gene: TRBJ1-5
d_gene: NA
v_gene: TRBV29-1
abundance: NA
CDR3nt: TGCAGCGCGGGGGAGGGGGGCAATCAGCCCCAGCATTTT
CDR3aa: CSAGEGGNQPQHF

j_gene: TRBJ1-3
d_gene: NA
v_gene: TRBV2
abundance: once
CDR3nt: TGTGCCAGCAGACAGGGAACTGGAAACACCATATATTTT
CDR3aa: CASRQGTGNTIYF

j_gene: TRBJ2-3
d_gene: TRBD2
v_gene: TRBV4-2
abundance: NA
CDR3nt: TGTGCCAGCAGCCGGCCAGCGGGAGTAGCAGATACGCAGTATTTT
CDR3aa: CASSRPAGVADTQYF

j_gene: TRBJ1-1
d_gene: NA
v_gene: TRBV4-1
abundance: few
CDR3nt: TGCGCCAGCAGCCAGAAAGGGGCCGGGAACACTGAAGCTTTCTTT
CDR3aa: CASSQKGAGNTEAFF

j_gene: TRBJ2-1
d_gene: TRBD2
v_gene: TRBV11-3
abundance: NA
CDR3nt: TGTGCCAGCAGCCCCGAAGGGGCGGGAGGGCCAACTTACAATGAGCAGTTCTTC
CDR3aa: CASSPEGAGGPTYNEQFF

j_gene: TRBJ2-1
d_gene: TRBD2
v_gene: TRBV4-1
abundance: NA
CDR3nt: TGCGCCAGCAGCCCGATACTAGCGGGAGGGTACAATGAGCAGTTCTTC
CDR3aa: CASSPILAGGYNEQFF

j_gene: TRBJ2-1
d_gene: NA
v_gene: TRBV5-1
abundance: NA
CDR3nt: TGCGCCAGCAGCCATAATACTAGGAATGAGCAGTTCTTC
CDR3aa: CASSHNTRNEQFF

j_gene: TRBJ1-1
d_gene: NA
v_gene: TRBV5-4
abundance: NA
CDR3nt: TGTGCCAGCAGCTTAGGTGGAGCGATGAACACTGAAGCTTTCTTT
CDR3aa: CASSLGGAMNTEAFF

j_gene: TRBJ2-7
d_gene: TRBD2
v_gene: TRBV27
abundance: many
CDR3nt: TGTGCCAGCAGTTTATCGCGACTAGCGGGGGGGAGCTACGAGCAGTACTTC
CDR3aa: CASSLSRLAGGSYEQYF

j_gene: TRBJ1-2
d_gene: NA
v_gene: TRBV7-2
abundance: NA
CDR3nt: TGTGCCAGCAGCTTAGCCGGGACTGATTACCATTTGTGTACCTTC
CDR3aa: CASSLAGTDYHLCTF

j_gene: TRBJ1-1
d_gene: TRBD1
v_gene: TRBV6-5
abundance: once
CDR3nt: TGTGCCAGCAGTTACACACAGGGGGTAGGGACTGAAGCTTTCTTT
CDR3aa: CASSYTQGVGTEAFF

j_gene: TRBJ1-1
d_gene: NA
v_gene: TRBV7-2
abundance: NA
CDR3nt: TGTGCCAGCAGCTTCGAAAGGAACACTGAAGCTTTCTTT
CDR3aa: CASSFERNTEAFF

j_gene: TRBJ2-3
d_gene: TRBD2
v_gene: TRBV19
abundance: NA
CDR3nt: TGTGCCAGTAGTGCTAGCGGCCTTCTGGATACGCAGTATTTT
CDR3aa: CASSASGLLDTQYF

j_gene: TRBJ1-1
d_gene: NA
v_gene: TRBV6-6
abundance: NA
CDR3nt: TGTGCCAGCGGCAGACTCTTGAACACTGAAGCTTTCTTT
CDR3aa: CASGRLLNTEAFF

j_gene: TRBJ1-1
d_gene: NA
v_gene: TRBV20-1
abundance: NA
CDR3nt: TGCAGTGCTAGAGGACAGCTTACGGCTTTCTTT
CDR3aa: CSARGQLTAFF

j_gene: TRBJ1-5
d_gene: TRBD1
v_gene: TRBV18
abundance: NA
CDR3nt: TGTGCCAGCTCCCCTGACAGGGACCAGCCCCAGCATTTT
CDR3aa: CASSPDRDQPQHF

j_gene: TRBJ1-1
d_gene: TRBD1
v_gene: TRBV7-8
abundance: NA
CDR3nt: TGTGCCAGCAGCGCCGACAGGGTGAACACTGAAGCTTTCTTT
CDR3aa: CASSADRVNTEAFF

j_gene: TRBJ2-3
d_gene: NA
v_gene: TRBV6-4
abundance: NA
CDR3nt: TGTGCCAGCAAGAAGGGGGGACTAATCACAGATACGCAGTATTTT
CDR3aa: CASKKGGLITDTQYF

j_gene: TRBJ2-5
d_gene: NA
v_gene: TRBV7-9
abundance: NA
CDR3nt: TGTGCCACCATTCGTACGGGCGGAGAGACCCAGTACTTC
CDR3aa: CATIRTGGETQYF

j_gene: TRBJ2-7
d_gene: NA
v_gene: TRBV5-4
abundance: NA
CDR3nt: TGTGCCAGCAGCTTCGGCCTGGCCTACGAGCAGTACTTC
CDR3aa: CASSFGLAYEQYF

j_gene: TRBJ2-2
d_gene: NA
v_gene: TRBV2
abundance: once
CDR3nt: TGTGCCAGCTCTCAAGCCAGGTGGGAGCTGTTTTTT
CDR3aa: CASSQARWELFF

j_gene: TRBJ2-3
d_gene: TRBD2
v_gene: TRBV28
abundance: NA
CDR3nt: TGTGCCAGCAGTTTGGCTAGCGGGAGGAGGGCGCAGTATTTT
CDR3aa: CASSLASGRRAQYF

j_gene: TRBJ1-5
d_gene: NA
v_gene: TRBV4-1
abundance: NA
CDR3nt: TGCGCCAGCAGCCAAGTCTGGGGGTTGGGTCAGCCCCAGCATTTT
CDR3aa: CASSQVWGLGQPQHF

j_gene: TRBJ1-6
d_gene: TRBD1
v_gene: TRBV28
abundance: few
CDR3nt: TGTGCCAGCCTAGTGGGACAGGAGAATTCACCCCTCCACTTT
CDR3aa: CASLVGQENSPLHF

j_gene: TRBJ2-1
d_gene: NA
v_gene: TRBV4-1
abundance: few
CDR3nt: TGCGCCAGCAGCCAAGATTTGGCTAAAGTGCGCTACAATGAGCAGTTCTTC
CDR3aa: CASSQDLAKVRYNEQFF

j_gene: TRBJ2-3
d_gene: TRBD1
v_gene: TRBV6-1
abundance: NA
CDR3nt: TGTGCCAGCAGTGGGGGATGGGGACAGGGGGTGACAGATACGCAGTATTTT
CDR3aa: CASSGGWGQGVTDTQYF

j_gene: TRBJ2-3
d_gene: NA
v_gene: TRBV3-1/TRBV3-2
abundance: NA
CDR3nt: TGTGCCAGCAGCCAAGATATCACAGATACGCAGTATTTT
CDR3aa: CASSQDITDTQYF

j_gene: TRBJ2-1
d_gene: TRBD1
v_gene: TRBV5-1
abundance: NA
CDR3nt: TGCGCCAGCAGCACCCAACCGGGACAGACTCTCTTC
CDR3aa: CASSTQPGQTLF

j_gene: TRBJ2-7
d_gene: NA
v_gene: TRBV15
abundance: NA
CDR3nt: TGTGCCACCAGCAGAGATCGGGGTGACGAGCAGTACTTC
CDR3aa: CATSRDRGDEQYF

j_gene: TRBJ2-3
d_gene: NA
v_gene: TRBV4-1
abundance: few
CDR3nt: TGCGCCAGCAGCCCTGACGGAGGCCCCCGCACAGATACGCAGTATTTT
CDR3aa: CASSPDGGPRTDTQYF

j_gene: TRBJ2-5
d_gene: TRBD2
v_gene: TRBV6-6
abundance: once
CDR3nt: TGTGCCAGCAGCCCGCGCGGGACTAGCGGGTCGCATGTAATCCAAGAGACCCAGTACTTC
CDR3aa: CASSPRGTSGSHVIQETQYF

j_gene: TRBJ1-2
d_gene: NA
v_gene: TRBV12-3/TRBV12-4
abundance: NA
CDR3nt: TGTGCCAGCAGTTTAGGGCCAGTAGGCTACACCTTC
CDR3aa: CASSLGPVGYTF

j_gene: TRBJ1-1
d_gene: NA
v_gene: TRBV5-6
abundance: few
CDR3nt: TGTGCCAGCAGCGTATGGGGGGGCACTGAAGCTTTCTTT
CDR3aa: CASSVWGGTEAFF

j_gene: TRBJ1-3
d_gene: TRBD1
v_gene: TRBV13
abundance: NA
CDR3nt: TGTGCCAGCAGCTTAAGGGACAGGGGGTATTCCGCTGGAAACACCATATATTTT
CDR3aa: CASSLRDRGYSAGNTIYF

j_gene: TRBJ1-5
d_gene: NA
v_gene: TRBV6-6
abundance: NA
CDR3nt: TGTGCCAGCAGTTACTACGTTCAGGGTGGTCAGCCCCAGCATTTT
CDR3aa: CASSYYVQGGQPQHF

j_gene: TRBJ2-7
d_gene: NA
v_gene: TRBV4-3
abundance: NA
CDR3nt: TGCGCCAGCAGCCAAGATCTCAGAAGGGCTACCTACGAGCAGTACTTC
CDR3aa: CASSQDLRRATYEQYF

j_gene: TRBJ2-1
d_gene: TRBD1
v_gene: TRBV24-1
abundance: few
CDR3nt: TGTGCCACCAGTGATGGACAGGGTCAATCTACAGCGAATGAGCAGTTCTTC
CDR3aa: CATSDGQGQSTANEQFF

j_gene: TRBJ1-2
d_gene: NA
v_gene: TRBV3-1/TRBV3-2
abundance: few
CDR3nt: TGTGCCAGCAGCCAGTTCCTGATACCCTATGGCTACACCTTC
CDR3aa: CASSQFLIPYGYTF

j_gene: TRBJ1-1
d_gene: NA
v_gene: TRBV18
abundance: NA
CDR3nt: TGTGCCAGCTCACCGACTCTCGAGAACACTGAAGCTTTCTTT
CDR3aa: CASSPTLENTEAFF

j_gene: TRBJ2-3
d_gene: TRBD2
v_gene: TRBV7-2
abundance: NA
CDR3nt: TGTGCCAGCAGCGGGAGGGATCCTCGTTCTATACCGCAGTATTTT
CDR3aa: CASSGRDPRSIPQYF

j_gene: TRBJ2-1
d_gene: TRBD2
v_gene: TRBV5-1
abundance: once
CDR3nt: TGCGCCAGCAGCTTACTAGCGGGATCTGGTTACAATGAGCGGTTCTTC
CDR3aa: CASSLLAGSGYNERFF

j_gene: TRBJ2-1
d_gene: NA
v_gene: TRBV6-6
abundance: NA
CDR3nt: TGTGCCAGCCGGATCGGGCCGCACAATGAGCAGTTCTTC
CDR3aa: CASRIGPHNEQFF